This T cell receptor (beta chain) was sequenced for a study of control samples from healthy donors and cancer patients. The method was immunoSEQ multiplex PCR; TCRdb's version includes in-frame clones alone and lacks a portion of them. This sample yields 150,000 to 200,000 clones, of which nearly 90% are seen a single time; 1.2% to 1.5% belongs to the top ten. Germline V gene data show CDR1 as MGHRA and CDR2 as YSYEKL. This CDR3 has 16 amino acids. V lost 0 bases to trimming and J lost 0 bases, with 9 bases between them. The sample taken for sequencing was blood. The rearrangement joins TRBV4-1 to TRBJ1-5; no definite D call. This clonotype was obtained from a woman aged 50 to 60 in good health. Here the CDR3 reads CASSQEGAYSNQPQHF. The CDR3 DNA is TGCGCCAGCAGCCAAGAGGGAGCTTATAGCAATCAGCCCCAGCATTTT.